Shown below are 14 T cell receptor beta chains from a single sample sequenced in a study of cytomegalovirus exposure and HLA in healthy donors. Data came from immunoSEQ multiplex PCR; TCRdb stores just in-frame clones and leaves some out. The data contain 100,000 to 150,000 clones, about 96% of them singletons. The sample taken for sequencing was PBMCs. The receptors stem from a man younger than 35 in good health and CMV-seronegative.

The CDR3 here is CASSVTGIGSGGANGEQFF. The CDR3 DNA sequence: TGCGCCAGCAGCGTGACAGGGATCGGTTCGGGCGGGGCGAACGGGGAGCAGTTCTTC. This sequence joins TRBV5-1 and TRBJ2-1; tentative D call: TRBD1 (7 bases). The length of the CDR3 is 19 residues. Germline CDR1 and CDR2: SGHRS and YFSETQ. V lost 4 bases and J 10 bases, leaving 33 bases between the germline ends.

This clone has just a few counts. The chain uses TRBV27 and TRBJ2-7, with D hard to call. Germline V lookup: CDR1 MNHEY, CDR2 SMNVEV (reference sequence). The CDR3 has 15 amino acids. V was trimmed by 0 bases and J by 2 bases, leaving 11 bases between them. DNA for the CDR3: TGTGCCAGCAGTTTATCCCTGGGCAGCACCTACGAGCAGTACTTC. Translation gives CASSLSLGSTYEQYF.

The chain is built from TRBV28 and TRBJ1-4; D is ambiguous. Trimming cost V 6 bases and J 5 bases, with 13 bases left between them. CDR1 and CDR2 from the germline V gene are MDHEN and SYDVKM. The CDR3 sequence is 14 residues long. CDR3 residues: CASRHPTRNEKLFF. DNA of the CDR3: TGTGCCAGCAGACACCCGACACGGAATGAAAAACTGTTTTTT.

The genes are TRBV7-9 and TRBJ2-2, with 8 positions matching TRBD1. Germline loops: CDR1 SEHNR, CDR2 FQNEAQ (reference sequence). J lost 1 base, V lost 5 bases, and 6 bases had no gene match. This CDR3 contains 16 residues. CDR3 nucleotide sequence: TGTGCCAGCAGCCCTCGGACAGGGAAGAACACCGGGGAGCTGTTTTTT. Its translation is CASSPRTGKNTGELFF. The full variable domain, its missing parts supplied by reference TRBV7-9 and TRBJ2-2, is DTGVSQNPRHKITKRGQNVTFRCDPISEHNRLYWYRQTLGQGPEFLTYFQNEAQLEKSRLLSDRFSAERPKGSFSTLEIQRTEQGDSAMYLCASSPRTGKNTGELFFGEGSRLTVL.

This chain connects TRBV19 to TRBJ2-7, with a possible D match to TRBD1 (5 bases). Trimming cost V 8 bases and J 2 bases, with 13 bases left between them. The CDR3 contains 13 residues. From germline, CDR1 is LNHDA and CDR2 SQIVND (reference sequence). In nucleotides, the CDR3 is TGTGCCAGTGCGACAGCACCCGCCTACGAGCAGTACTTC. Translated, it gives CASATAPAYEQYF. The full variable domain, rest sourced from reference TRBV19 and TRBJ2-7, is DGGITQSPKYLFRKEGQNVTLSCEQNLNHDAMYWYRQDPGQGLRLIYYSQIVNDFQKGDIAEGYSVSREKKESFPLTVTSAQKNPTAFYLCASATAPAYEQYFGPGTRLTVT.

The chain recombines TRBV10-3 with TRBJ1-1; D uncertain. CDR1 ENHRY and CDR2 SYGVKD come from the germline V gene. This CDR3 has 17 residues. Trimming took off 0 bases at V and 2 bases at J, with 16 bases between the two ends. CDR3 nucleotides: TGTGCCATCAGTGAGTCGATGGAGGGCCGCGAAAACACTGAAGCTTTCTTT. The encoded protein is CAISESMEGRENTEAFF.

This clone was observed a few times. V usage is TRBV15 and J usage is TRBJ2-3; 7 nucleotides align to TRBD1. Trimming cost V 5 bases and J 0 bases; bases outside gene matches: 8. Germline V lookup: CDR1 LNHNV, CDR2 YYDKDF (reference sequence). There are 16 residues in the CDR3. The CDR3 nucleotides read TGTGCCACCAGCTTAAGGACAGGATTTAGCACAGATACGCAGTATTTT. The encoded protein is CATSLRTGFSTDTQYF.

This clone was picked up one time. V and J are TRBV7-9 and TRBJ1-3, with a possible D match to TRBD1 (6 bases). Trimming shortened V by 6 bases and J by 4 bases, and 13 bases separated the two germline ends. The CDR3 spans 14 residues. Germline CDR1 reads SEHNR; CDR2 reads FQNEAQ (reference sequence). The CDR3 loop reads CASRPNRVGNTIYF. In DNA, the CDR3 is TGTGCCAGCAGACCAAACAGGGTGGGAAACACCATATATTTT.

The genes are TRBV28 and TRBJ1-5; no clear D gene. The CDR3 runs to 11 residues. Germline assignment: CDR1 MDHEN and CDR2 SYDVKM. Trimming shortened V by 2 bases and J by 7 bases, and 3 bases separated the two germline ends. In nucleotides, the CDR3 is TGTGCCAGCAGTTTAAGCCAGCCCCAGCATTTT. This sequence encodes CASSLSQPQHF.

The chain has TRBV5-6 and TRBJ2-7; 9 bases line up with TRBD1. CDR3 length: 15 residues. The germline V gene has CDR1 SGHDT and CDR2 YYEEEE. The trim removed 0 bases at V and 4 bases at J, leaving 5 bases unmatched. The CDR3 DNA reads TGTGCCAGCAGCTTGGCGGGACAGGGAATGTACGAGCAGTACTTC. It encodes CASSLAGQGMYEQYF.

The genes are TRBV11-2 and TRBJ2-2; TRBD1 matches at 8 bases. Germline V gene sequence: CDR1 SGHAT, CDR2 FQNNGV. V dropped 4 bases and J dropped 4; count of bases not matched to a gene: 8. The CDR3 contains 16 residues. CDR3 coding DNA: TGTGCCAGCAGCTCCGGACAGGGCAGTCCCACCGGGGAGCTGTTTTTT. As protein: CASSSGQGSPTGELFF.

This chain uses TRBV11-2 with TRBJ1-1; D unresolved. V lost 2 bases to trimming and J lost 7 bases, with 8 bases between them. The CDR3 sequence is 12 residues long. The germline CDR1 and CDR2 sequences are SGHAT and FQNNGV. The DNA of the CDR3 is TGTGCCAGCAGCTTAAGAGGTAATGAAGCTTTCTTT. It translates to CASSLRGNEAFF. Variable domain in full (rest from reference TRBV11-2 and TRBJ1-1): EAGVAQSPRYKIIEKRQSVAFWCNPISGHATLYWYQQILGQGPKLLIQFQNNGVVDDSQLPKDRFSAERLKGVDSTLKIQPAKLEDSAVYLCASSLRGNEAFFGQGTRLTVV.

The chain recombines TRBV7-3 with TRBJ2-1; D gene uncertain. The CDR3 is made up of 15 amino acids. V shed 1 base and J shed 2 bases, with 9 bases lying between them. Germline V gene sequence: CDR1 SGHTA, CDR2 FQGTGA. CDR3: CASSLNGDTYNEQFF. The CDR3 DNA sequence: TGTGCCAGCAGCTTAAACGGAGATACCTACAATGAGCAGTTCTTC. The full variable domain, rest sourced from reference TRBV7-3 and TRBJ2-1, is GAGVSQTPSNKVTEKGKYVELRCDPISGHTALYWYRQSLGQGPEFLIYFQGTGAADDSGLPNDRFFAVRPEGSVSTLKIQRTERGDSAVYLCASSLNGDTYNEQFFGPGTRLTVL.

The rearrangement uses TRBV28 and TRBJ1-5; D remains unclear. Germline loops: CDR1 MDHEN, CDR2 SYDVKM. This CDR3 has 17 residues. Between the trimmed V and J ends, which lost 2 bases and 4 bases, there was a span of 18 bases. In DNA, the CDR3 is TGTGCCAGCAGTTTACGAGATCTGGGAGTTGCTAATCAGCCCCAGCATTTT. It yields the protein CASSLRDLGVANQPQHF.